This T cell receptor (beta chain) was recovered during a study of early stage breast cancer tumors. Study findings and constraints: Bulk DNA sequencing of unsorted cells missed chain pairing and markers.

From germline, CDR1 is SGHRS and CDR2 YFSETQ. The CDR3 contains 14 residues. The V end was cut by 4 bases, the J end by 0 bases, with 10 bases between. About this clone: Its target is not known.

Clones were read by immunoSEQ multiplex PCR, and TCRdb kept only the in-frame ones, dropping some. Found here are 32,000 or so clones, 55% to 75% of them singletons; the top ten hold approximately 33%. The sequenced material came from blood. The gene calls are TRBV5-1 and TRBJ1-1, with D maybe TRBD1 (5 bases). The receptor was isolated from a person aged 45 to 59 with breast cancer. This chain's CDR3 is CASSDGGLNTEAFF. CDR3 nucleotide sequence: TGCGCCAGCAGCGATGGGGGGTTGAACACTGAAGCTTTCTTT.